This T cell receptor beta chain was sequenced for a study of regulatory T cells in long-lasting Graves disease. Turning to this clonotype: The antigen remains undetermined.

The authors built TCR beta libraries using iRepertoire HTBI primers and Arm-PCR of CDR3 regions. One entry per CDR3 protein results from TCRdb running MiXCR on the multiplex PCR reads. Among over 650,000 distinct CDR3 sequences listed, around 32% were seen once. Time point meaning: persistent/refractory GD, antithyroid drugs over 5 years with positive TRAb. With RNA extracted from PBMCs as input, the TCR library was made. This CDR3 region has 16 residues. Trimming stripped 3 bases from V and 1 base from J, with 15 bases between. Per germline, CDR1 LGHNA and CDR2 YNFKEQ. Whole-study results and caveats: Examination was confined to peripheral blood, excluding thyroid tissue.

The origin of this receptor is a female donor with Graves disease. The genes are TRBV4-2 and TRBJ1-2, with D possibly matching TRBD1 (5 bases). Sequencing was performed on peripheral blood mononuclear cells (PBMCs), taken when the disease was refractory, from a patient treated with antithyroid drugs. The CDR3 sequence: CASSQGSGQGNYGYTF. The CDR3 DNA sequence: TGTGCCAGCAGCCAGGGCTCGGGGCAGGGTAACTATGGCTACACCTTC.